The TCR beta chain described here comes from a study of shared clonotypes between healthy human individuals. Study information: Two female and three male donors aged 18 to 49 were enrolled. Three plates were used per donor for CD4 naive, three for CD4 memory, two for CD8 naive and one for CD8 memory. Study-level findings and limits: Estimated clonotype richness was generally higher in naive than memory subsets.

The CDR3 covers 16 residues. Germline CDR1 is SGHDT and CDR2 is YYEEEE. Trimming removed 4 bases from V and 7 bases from J; junction bases left unmatched: 12. Clones were read by immunoSEQ multiplex PCR, and TCRdb kept only the in-frame ones, dropping some. The sample includes roughly 650,000 clones, around 97% of them seen just once. Comment on this clone: What it binds is unknown.

The rearrangement joins TRBV5-6 to TRBJ1-5, with 9 bases matching TRBD1. Material for sequencing was naive CD4+ T cells sorted from blood. As for subset: CD45RA+ positively selected. The source of this sequence is a woman aged 25 to 39 in good health. The CDR3: CASSRMGQGGNQPQHF. The CDR3 bases are TGTGCCAGCAGCCGTATGGGACAGGGAGGGAACCAGCCCCAGCATTTT.